The 9 T cell receptor beta chains reported below all come from one sample, sequenced in a study of blood T cell repertoires in COVID-19. Only in-frame clones appear in the TCRdb table, and some are missing; sequencing was by immunoSEQ multiplex PCR. Of over 85,000 clones listed, about 87% are singletons. The sample consisted of peripheral blood. The receptors stem from a human donor in a cohort sampled during active COVID-19.

The DNA for the CDR3 is TGTGCCAGCAGCCTAGAGGGAGGCCGAGCGGGAGGGAATGAGCAGTTCTTC. It encodes CASSLEGGRAGGNEQFF. This chain joins TRBV7-2 and TRBJ2-1, with 10 bases lining up with TRBD2. The CDR3 contains 17 residues. Trimming removed 5 bases from V and 7 bases from J; junction bases left unmatched: 14. CDR1 SGHTA and CDR2 FQGNSA come from the germline V gene. The full variable domain, rest sourced from reference TRBV7-2 and TRBJ2-1, is GAGVSQSPSNKVTEKGKDVELRCDPISGHTALYWYRQSLGQGLEFLIYFQGNSAPDKSGLPSDRFSAERTGGSVSTLTIQRTQQEDSAVYLCASSLEGGRAGGNEQFFGPGTRLTVL.

This chain uses TRBV7-8 with TRBJ2-2; TRBD2 aligns across 10 bases. Looked up from germline, CDR1 is SGHVS and CDR2 is FQNEAQ. The CDR3 loop spans 19 amino acids. With 2 bases clipped from V and 5 bases from J, the junction kept 14 bases outside the gene matches. Here the CDR3 reads CASSLRVSSGSGRTGELFF. In nucleotides, the CDR3 is TGTGCCAGCAGCTTACGGGTGTCTAGCGGGAGTGGGAGGACCGGGGAGCTGTTTTTT.

The chain uses TRBV30 and TRBJ2-1; 9 bases agree with TRBD1. The J segment lost 3 bases and the V segment lost 0 bases, leaving 15 bases of the junction unmatched. The CDR3 consists of 19 residues. CDR1 GTSNPN and CDR2 SVGIG come from the germline V gene (reference sequence). The CDR3 loop reads CAWSVQGAGTGRGYNEQFF. The CDR3 DNA reads TGTGCCTGGAGTGTACAGGGGGCTGGGACGGGGAGAGGCTACAATGAGCAGTTCTTC.

The V call is TRBV7-2, the J call TRBJ2-5; 11 bases are shared with TRBD2. The CDR3 has 16 amino acids. V lost 1 base, J lost 1 base, and 2 bases stayed unmatched. Germline values: CDR1 SGHTA, CDR2 FQGNSA. CDR3 sequence (DNA): TGTGCCAGCAGCTTAGGGCTAGCGGGAGGCCAAGAGACCCAGTACTTC. Translation: CASSLGLAGGQETQYF.

The gene calls are TRBV6-1 and TRBJ1-4, with TRBD1 identical over 9 bases. Germline V gene data show CDR1 as MNHNS and CDR2 as SASEGT. The junction had 10 bases not matched to a gene; V was cut back by 2 bases and J by 12 bases. This CDR3 has 15 amino acids. This CDR3 is CASSEKGTGMRELFF. Written as DNA, the CDR3 is TGTGCCAGCAGTGAAAAAGGGACAGGGATGAGAGAACTGTTTTTT.

The V call is TRBV6-1, the J call TRBJ1-4; TRBD1 might be the D (5 bases). CDR3 length equals 17 residues. Trimming took off 2 bases at V and 0 bases at J, with 13 bases between the two ends. Germline CDR1 MNHNS, CDR2 SASEGT. As DNA, the CDR3 is TGTGCCAGCAGTGAAAGGGGTTGGGGTCCAACTAATGAAAAACTGTTTTTT. It translates to CASSERGWGPTNEKLFF.

This clone was observed a single time. V gene TRBV13 combines with J gene TRBJ1-2; TRBD1 agrees at 7 bases. Germline lookup yields CDR1 PRHDT and CDR2 FYEKMQ (reference sequence). Germline trimming cut 4 bases from V and 10 bases from J; bases unmatched to any gene: 3. The CDR3 is made up of 11 amino acids. As DNA, the CDR3 is TGTGCCAGCAGCTGGGACAGCCCCTACACCTTC. The encoded protein is CASSWDSPYTF.

The chain recombines TRBV7-7 with TRBJ1-5; no clear D. Looked up from germline, CDR1 is SSHAT and CDR2 is FNYEAQ (reference sequence). The CDR3 covers 13 residues. CDR3 sequence: CASVSPGTQPQHF. The CDR3 nucleotides are TGTGCTAGCGTGAGTCCGGGTACTCAGCCCCAGCATTTT.

The chain joins TRBV7-3 to TRBJ1-1; 10 nucleotides agree with TRBD1. This CDR3 region has 15 residues. V was clipped by 5 bases and J by 5 bases; unmatched bases: 8. Germline loops: CDR1 SGHTA, CDR2 FQGTGA. CDR3 region: CASSVAGTGATEAFF. DNA for the CDR3: TGTGCCAGCAGCGTAGCCGGGACAGGGGCTACTGAAGCTTTCTTT.